This T cell receptor beta chain was captured in a study of shared clonotypes between healthy human individuals. To note about this clone: Its antigen is undetermined.

Trimming cost V 4 bases and J 0 bases, with 16 bases left between them. The CDR3 runs to 16 residues. Germline V gene sequence: CDR1 LGHNT, CDR2 FRNRAP. Study-wide results and caveats: Rarefaction demonstrated incomplete sorted-subset sequencing despite large depth. Clonotype sharing among the donors was expected to vary with sequencing depth.

Genomic DNA belonging to each subset was distributed in equal measure over several immunoSEQ plates. TCRdb's table, derived via immunoSEQ multiplex PCR, lists solely in-frame clones and lacks some. The sample lists some 2 million clones, 95% occurring once. Sequenced: naive CD4+ T cells sorted from blood. Specified subset: CD45RA+ positively selected. The chain has TRBV12-5 and TRBJ2-7; D is unresolved. This receptor was obtained from a man aged 18 to 29 in good health. The DNA of the CDR3 is TGTGCTAGTGGTTCGGACCGCCCCCGACGCTCCTACGAGCAGTACTTC. Translating gives CASGSDRPRRSYEQYF.